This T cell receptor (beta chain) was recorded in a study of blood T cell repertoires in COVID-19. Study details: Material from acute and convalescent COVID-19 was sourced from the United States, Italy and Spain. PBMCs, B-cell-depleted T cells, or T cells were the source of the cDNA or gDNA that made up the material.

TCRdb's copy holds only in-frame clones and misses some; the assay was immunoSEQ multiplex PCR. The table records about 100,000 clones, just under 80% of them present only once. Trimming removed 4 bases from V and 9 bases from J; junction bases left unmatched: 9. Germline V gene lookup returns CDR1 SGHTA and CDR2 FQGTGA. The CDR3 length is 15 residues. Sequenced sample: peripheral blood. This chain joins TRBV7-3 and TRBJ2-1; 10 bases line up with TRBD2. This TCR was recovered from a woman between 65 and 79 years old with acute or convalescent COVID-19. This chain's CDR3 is CASSSSGGPMIEQFF. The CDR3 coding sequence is TGTGCCAGCAGCTCTAGCGGGGGACCAATGATTGAGCAGTTCTTC.